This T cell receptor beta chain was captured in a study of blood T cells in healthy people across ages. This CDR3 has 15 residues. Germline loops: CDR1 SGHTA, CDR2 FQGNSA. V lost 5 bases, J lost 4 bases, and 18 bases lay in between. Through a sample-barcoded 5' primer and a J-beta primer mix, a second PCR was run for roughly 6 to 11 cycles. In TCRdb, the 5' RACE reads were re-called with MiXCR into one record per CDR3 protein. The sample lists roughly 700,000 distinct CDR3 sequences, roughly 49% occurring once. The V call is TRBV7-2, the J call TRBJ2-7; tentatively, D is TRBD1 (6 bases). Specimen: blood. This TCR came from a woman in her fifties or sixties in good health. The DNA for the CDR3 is TGTGCCAGCAGCCCGGCAGGGGCACTAAGGTACGAGCAGTACTTC. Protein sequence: CASSPAGALRYEQYF.